The next 11 T cell receptor beta chains were all read from a single sample in a study of blood T cell repertoires in COVID-19. Method: immunoSEQ multiplex PCR; TCRdb's copy keeps in-frame clones and lacks some. Seen here are some 250,000 clones, around three quarters observed once, and the top ten hold about 3.5%. The sample comprised peripheral blood. These receptors all stem from a woman at least 80 years old with acute or convalescent COVID-19.

The J gene is TRBJ1-1, the V gene TRBV3-1 (or the pseudogene TRBV3-2), with 10 bases that match TRBD1. The CDR3 is made up of 15 amino acids. In germline, CDR1 is LGHDT, CDR2 YNNKEL (reference sequence). With V trimmed by 4 bases and J by 5 bases, 7 bases remained unmatched. CDR3 DNA sequence: TGTGCCAGCAGCCGCCGGGACAGGGGTATTACTGAAGCTTTCTTT. This sequence encodes CASSRRDRGITEAFF.

A word on this clone: A junction boundary mismatches the germline segment, possibly from a read error. The CDR3: CAIQRQGNAEAFF. The CDR3 DNA sequence: TGTGCCATCCAACGGCAGGGGAACGCTGAAGCTTTCTTT. This rearrangement joins TRBV10-3 to TRBJ1-1; a weak D match, TRBD1 (6 bases). The CDR3 contains 13 residues. Germline CDR1 is ENHRY and CDR2 is SYGVKD.

The gene calls are TRBV19 and TRBJ1-6; no reliable D call. V lost 3 bases and J 9 bases, leaving 15 bases between the germline ends. The CDR3 totals 15 residues. Germline assignment: CDR1 LNHDA and CDR2 SQIVND (reference sequence). The CDR3 reads CASSILGVVGSPLHF. The DNA for the CDR3 is TGTGCCAGTAGTATCTTAGGAGTCGTCGGTTCACCCCTCCACTTT.

The J gene is TRBJ2-1, the V gene TRBV15, with D tentatively TRBD2 (6 bases). CDR3 size: 15 residues. Trimming shortened V by 3 bases and J by 2 bases, and 11 bases separated the two germline ends. The germline gives CDR1 LNHNV, CDR2 YYDKDF (reference sequence). CDR3 protein: CATSSRRAPYNEQFF. The CDR3 DNA reads TGTGCCACCAGCAGCCGGAGGGCCCCCTACAATGAGCAGTTCTTC. The whole variable domain, remainder taken from reference TRBV15 and TRBJ2-1, is DAMVIQNPRYQVTQFGKPVTLSCSQTLNHNVMYWYQQKSSQAPKLLFHYYDKDFNNEADTPDNFQSRRPNTSFCFLDIRSPGLGDTAMYLCATSSRRAPYNEQFFGPGTRLTVL.

J is TRBJ2-2 and V is TRBV5-1, with 8 bases that match TRBD2. The CDR3 is 14 amino acids. Per the germline V gene, CDR1 is SGHRS and CDR2 is YFSETQ. J gave up 6 bases and V 7 bases, and 8 bases lay outside the gene matches. In nucleotides, the CDR3 is TGCGCCAGCCGGCGGGAGGCTCTTGCCGGGGAGCTGTTTTTT. Translation: CASRREALAGELFF.

In its sample, this clone was seen a few times. The sample has other DNA sequences that encode this CDR3 too. V gene TRBV20-1 combines with J gene TRBJ1-1, with D unclear. The CDR3 extends over 11 amino acids. Per the germline V gene, CDR1 is DFQATT and CDR2 is SNEGSKA (reference sequence). Trimming stripped 6 bases from V and 1 base from J, with 6 bases between. The CDR3 region has the DNA TGCAGTGCGCGACAGAACACTGAAGCTTTCTTT. This encodes CSARQNTEAFF.

This clone was found a few times. The chain combines TRBV7-2 with TRBJ2-7; 7 positions match TRBD1. The germline V gene encodes CDR1 SGHTA and CDR2 FQGNSA. V lost 5 bases, J lost 3 bases, and 4 bases stayed unmatched. The CDR3 totals 13 residues. The CDR3 DNA is TGTGCCAGCAGCCTACGGGACAGCTACGAGCAGTACTTC. Its protein is CASSLRDSYEQYF.

As DNA, the CDR3 is TGTGCCAGCAGCCGCCGACAGGGGGAGTATGAAAAACTGTTTTTT. Amino acid sequence: CASSRRQGEYEKLFF. The chain recombines TRBV3-1 (or the pseudogene TRBV3-2) with TRBJ1-4; 9 bases agree with TRBD1. V lost 4 bases to trimming and J lost 6 bases; unmatched junction nucleotides: 6. The CDR3 is made up of 15 amino acids. Germline V gene data show CDR1 as LGHDT and CDR2 as YNNKEL (reference sequence).

This clone has just a few counts. The rearrangement uses TRBV7-9 and TRBJ2-5; D possibly corresponds to TRBD1 (5 bases). V was trimmed by 6 bases and J by 2 bases, leaving 13 bases between them. Germline V CDR1 and CDR2: SEHNR, FQNEAQ (reference sequence). This CDR3 spans 14 amino acids. CDR3 in amino acids: CASRHRTPQETQYF. The CDR3 DNA reads as TGTGCCAGCAGACACCGGACACCTCAAGAGACCCAGTACTTC.

This clone has a single count. The chain is built from TRBV4-2 and TRBJ1-1; D might be TRBD1 (6 bases). The ends were cut back, 0 bases at V and 6 bases at J, with 11 bases in the middle. Germline CDR1 is LGHNA and CDR2 is YNFKEQ. The CDR3 runs 14 residues. In DNA, the CDR3 is TGTGCCAGCAGCCAAGATGGGGGGGCACCTGAAGCTTTCTTT. As protein: CASSQDGGAPEAFF.

J is TRBJ1-2 and V is TRBV28; D call uncertain. This CDR3 comprises 11 residues. Germline-derived CDR1 and CDR2 are MDHEN and SYDVKM. Between the trimmed V and J ends, which lost 10 bases and 4 bases, there was a span of 10 bases. The CDR3 region is CATAVGYGYTF. The CDR3 nucleotides are TGTGCCACCGCGGTCGGCTATGGCTACACCTTC.